Each of the 16 T cell receptor beta chains below was sequenced from the same sample in a study of T cells in Graves' hyperthyroidism and ophthalmopathy. Amplification targeted TCR beta CDR3 regions from RNA transcripts. Primed by the HTBI set, a first-round RT-PCR was run on the TCR CDR3. A single record per CDR3 protein comes from TCRdb applying MiXCR to the multiplex PCR reads. The table lists about 500,000 distinct CDR3 sequences, 15% to 20% of them singletons, with over 25% in the top ten. Input material: blood. The receptor source for this set is a woman in her twenties or thirties with Graves' ophthalmopathy.

This clonotype was seen only a few times. The rearrangement links TRBV28 to TRBJ2-2; D unresolved. The CDR3 covers 13 residues. V was shortened by 1 base and J by 7 bases, with 7 bases between the two germline ends. CDR1 and CDR2 (germline): MDHEN, SYDVKM. The CDR3 coding sequence is TGTGCCAGCAGTTTATTAGGGATCGGGGAGCTGTTTTTT. This gives the protein CASSLLGIGELFF.

This clonotype was counted a single time. V gene TRBV7-9 combines with J gene TRBJ1-1; D uncertain. The CDR3 has 11 amino acids. From germline, CDR1 is SEHNR and CDR2 FQNEAQ (reference sequence). Trimming took off 4 bases at V and 11 bases at J, with 11 bases between the two ends. The CDR3 loop reads CASSSLLEAFF. In nucleotides, the CDR3 is TGTGCCAGCAGCTCCCTTCTGGAGGCTTTCTTT.

This clonotype has only a few counts. J is TRBJ1-2 and V is TRBV7-3; D is uncertain. Germline CDR1 SGHTA, CDR2 FQGTGA. Trimming shortened V by 1 base and J by 8 bases, and 11 bases separated the two germline ends. This CDR3 region has 13 residues. The CDR3 protein is CASSLSSGVGYTF. CDR3 coding DNA: TGTGCCAGCAGCTTAAGCTCTGGAGTGGGCTACACCTTC.

The chain employs TRBV4-1 and TRBJ2-1; 7 nucleotides line up with TRBD1. With 1 base clipped from V and 8 bases from J, the junction kept 8 bases outside the gene matches. Germline-derived CDR1 and CDR2 are MGHRA and YSYEKL. There are 15 residues in the CDR3. As DNA, the CDR3 is TGCGCCAGCAGCCAAGCGGACCGACAGGGCCATGAGCAGTTCTTC. Translation gives CASSQADRQGHEQFF.

The gene calls are TRBV6-1 and TRBJ1-3; 7 bases align to TRBD1. V was pared by 2 bases and J by 7 bases, with 8 bases of the junction left unmatched. In germline, CDR1 is MNHNS, CDR2 SASEGT. The CDR3 covers 15 residues. The CDR3 loop is CASSESAGGRNTIYF. CDR3 in DNA: TGTGCCAGCAGTGAATCCGCAGGGGGTAGGAACACCATATATTTT.

The chain joins TRBV14 to TRBJ2-5; the match to TRBD1 covers 7 bases. The CDR3 consists of 13 residues. Trimming at V came to 1 base and at J to 9 bases, leaving 5 bases not matched to a gene. The V gene's germline CDR1 is SGHDN and CDR2 FVKESK. The CDR3 coding sequence is TGTGCCAGCAGCCAAGCGAGGGGGCAGGCCCAGTACTTC. As protein: CASSQARGQAQYF.

In this sample, this clonotype turned up a few times. The rearrangement links TRBV9 to TRBJ1-3; no firm D call. Germline-derived CDR1 and CDR2 are SGDLS and YYNGEE. The V gene lost 2 bases and the J gene lost 6 bases, with 9 bases spanning the gap. CDR3 size: 13 residues. The CDR3 sequence is CASSVSVANTIYF. The CDR3 DNA follows: TGTGCCAGCAGCGTTTCGGTGGCAAACACCATATATTTT.

This clonotype was counted ten times or more. The V call is TRBV3-1, the J call TRBJ2-1; 8 bases fit TRBD2. Germline V gives CDR1 LGHDT, CDR2 YNNKEL (reference sequence). The CDR3 consists of 16 residues. V dropped 1 base and J dropped 7; count of bases not matched to a gene: 9. The CDR3 DNA sequence: TGTGCCAGCAGCCAAGTAAGGACTAGCATTTGGAATGAGCAGTTCTTC. Translation: CASSQVRTSIWNEQFF.

This clonotype was seen at least ten times. The chain joins TRBV7-2 to TRBJ1-5; TRBD1 agrees at 9 bases. The CDR3 has 15 residues. V shed 3 bases, J shed 6 bases, and the junction held 6 bases outside the gene matches. Germline CDR1 and CDR2: SGHTA and FQGNSA. CDR3 sequence (DNA): TGTGCCAGCAGCTTTGGGACAGGGTATAGTCAGCCCCAGCATTTT. Amino acid sequence: CASSFGTGYSQPQHF.

The chain couples TRBV20-1 to TRBJ2-7, with TRBD2 matching 9 bases. V gave up 3 bases and J gave up 2 bases; unmatched junction bases: 8. The CDR3 is 15 amino acids. Germline CDR1 is DFQATT and CDR2 is SNEGSKA (reference sequence). The CDR3 region is CSASLLAGSPYEQYF. For the CDR3, the DNA is TGCAGTGCTAGCCTCCTAGCGGGATCACCCTACGAGCAGTACTTC.

A note on this clonotype: This could be a read error, since a much larger clone is one nucleotide away. The rearrangement joins TRBV28 to TRBJ2-1, with 14 bases identical to TRBD2. CDR3 length equals 15 residues. In germline, CDR1 is MDHEN, CDR2 SYDVKM. The CDR3 protein is CAGSFGTSGSVEQFF. CDR3 coding DNA: TGTGCCGGCAGCTTCGGGACTAGCGGGAGTGTCGAGCAGTTCTTC.

This clonotype was seen repeatedly, ten times or more. The chain employs TRBV20-1 and TRBJ1-1; TRBD1 is a possible D gene (5 bases). CDR3 size: 14 residues. From germline, CDR1 is DFQATT and CDR2 SNEGSKA (reference sequence). V shed 5 bases and J shed 1 base, with 14 bases lying between them. The CDR3 DNA sequence: TGCAGTGCTCGACGTGGACACCCGAACACTGAAGCTTTCTTT. Amino acids: CSARRGHPNTEAFF.

This clonotype was seen a few times. Here the CDR3 reads CASSQSQGHTGELFF. The CDR3 coding sequence is TGTGCCAGCAGCCAATCGCAGGGACACACCGGGGAGCTGTTTTTT. The chain has TRBV16 and TRBJ2-2; D may correspond to TRBD1 or TRBD2 (5 bases each). Germline values: CDR1 KGHSY, CDR2 FQNENV. The CDR3 consists of 15 residues. The V and J ends lost 0 bases and 3 bases respectively, with 8 bases between them.

This clonotype has ten or more counts. The chain carries TRBV6-1 and TRBJ2-5; tentatively, D is TRBD1 (6 bases). The germline gives CDR1 MNHNS, CDR2 SASEGT. The CDR3 has 18 amino acids. V lost 0 bases and J lost 5, with 22 bases in between. CDR3 sequence (DNA): TGTGCCAGCAGTGAAGCGGGTGCGGACAGCTGGGGCCCTGAGACCCAGTACTTC. This gives the protein CASSEAGADSWGPETQYF.

This clonotype was seen ten or more times. V gene TRBV2 combines with J gene TRBJ1-5, with TRBD1 matching 8 bases. The CDR3 extends over 14 amino acids. The germline V gene encodes CDR1 SNHLY and CDR2 FYNNEI. V shed 6 bases, J shed 2 bases, and the junction held 3 bases outside the gene matches. The CDR3 region has the DNA TGTGCCAGCAGCGACAGGGGAGGCAATCAGCCCCAGCATTTT. The encoded protein is CASSDRGGNQPQHF.

This clonotype was recorded at least ten times. The V gene is TRBV18, the J gene TRBJ2-3; D possibly corresponds to TRBD1 (5 bases). Germline CDR1 and CDR2: KGHSH and LQKENI. V lost 5 bases and J lost 0, with 6 bases in between. The CDR3 has 13 amino acids. The DNA for the CDR3 is TGTGCCAGCTCAGCAGGGAGCACAGATACGCAGTATTTT. Translating gives CASSAGSTDTQYF.